These 20 T cell receptor beta chains were sequenced from one sample in a study of blood T cells in healthy people across ages. Primed by a sample-barcoded 5' primer and a J-beta primer mix, a second PCR proceeded for roughly 6 to 12 cycles. TCRdb re-called the 5' RACE reads with MiXCR, one entry per CDR3 protein. The data contain 1 million or so distinct CDR3 sequences, approximately 25% of them seen just once; the ten biggest clones take up approximately 0.75%. The sample also formed part of further work on T cells of mothers and their children.

Sequenced sample: blood. These TCRs come from a girl between 2 and 10 years old in good health.

This sequence joins TRBV20-1 and TRBJ1-3; the D is unclear. The CDR3 has 15 residues. Germline-derived CDR1 and CDR2 are DFQATT and SNEGSKA (reference sequence). The ends were cut back, 0 bases at V and 3 bases at J, with 12 bases in the middle. The CDR3 here is CSARDYGGDGNTIYF. The CDR3 nucleotides are TGCAGTGCTAGAGATTACGGAGGCGATGGAAACACCATATATTTT.

V gene TRBV20-1 combines with J gene TRBJ2-5; D perhaps matches TRBD1 (6 bases). The germline V gene encodes CDR1 DFQATT and CDR2 SNEGSKA (reference sequence). The V end lost 6 bases, the J end lost 2 bases, and 16 bases lay between the germline ends. The CDR3 is 14 amino acids. Here the CDR3 DNA reads TGCAGTGCGAGTCCAATAGGACAGCAAGAGACCCAGTACTTC. Its protein product is CSASPIGQQETQYF.

This chain joins TRBV12-3 or TRBV12-4 and TRBJ2-3; TRBD2 matches 11 bases. The CDR3 runs to 13 residues. V dropped 6 bases and J dropped 4; count of bases not matched to a gene: 0. CDR3 nucleotides: TGTGCCAGCAGGACTAGCGGGGCAGATACGCAGTATTTT. Protein product: CASRTSGADTQYF.

This clonotype was counted a few times. CDR3: CASSWRTGELFF. In nucleotides, the CDR3 is TGTGCCAGCAGTTGGAGAACCGGGGAGCTGTTTTTT. J is TRBJ2-2 and V is TRBV27; D uncertain. Germline assignment: CDR1 MNHEY and CDR2 SMNVEV (reference sequence). V was pared by 4 bases and J by 5 bases, with 5 bases between. This CDR3 contains 12 residues.

The rearrangement links TRBV20-1 to TRBJ1-4, with 11 bases matching TRBD1. J gave up 6 bases and V 3 bases, and 9 bases lay outside the gene matches. CDR3 length equals 16 residues. Germline V lookup: CDR1 DFQATT, CDR2 SNEGSKA (reference sequence). The CDR3 loop is CSARPGTGGTHEKLFF. In nucleotides, the CDR3 is TGCAGTGCTAGGCCCGGGACAGGGGGTACCCATGAAAAACTGTTTTTT.

Only a few counts were recorded for this clonotype. The gene calls are TRBV5-1 and TRBJ2-1; no definite D call. Trimming took 5 bases from V and 4 from J, leaving 19 bases between them. The CDR3 has 16 amino acids. Germline V gene data show CDR1 as SGHRS and CDR2 as YFSETQ. Here the CDR3 DNA reads TGCGCCAGCAGTCAGGTCGTTGCGGCGTCTTACAATGAGCAGTTCTTC. This encodes CASSQVVAASYNEQFF. The variable domain in full, completed from reference TRBV5-1 and TRBJ2-1, reads KAGVTQTPRYLIKTRGQQVTLSCSPISGHRSVSWYQQTPGQGLQFLFEYFSETQRNKGNFPGRFSGRQFSNSRSEMNVSTLELGDSALYLCASSQVVAASYNEQFFGPGTRLTVL.

The CDR3 region is CSVETGPQYNEQFF. The CDR3 coding sequence is TGCAGCGTTGAAACGGGGCCGCAGTACAATGAGCAGTTCTTC. The chain joins TRBV29-1 to TRBJ2-1, with D tentatively TRBD1 or TRBD2 (5 bases each). V lost 2 bases and J lost 4, with 12 bases in between. CDR1 is SQVTM and CDR2 is ANQGSEA in the germline V gene. This CDR3 contains 14 residues.

The chain is built from TRBV29-1 and TRBJ2-2; no clear D gene. Germline V gene lookup returns CDR1 SQVTM and CDR2 ANQGSEA. The CDR3 spans 14 residues. V was pared by 7 bases and J by 1 base, with 13 bases between. CDR3 DNA sequence: TGCAGCGCTACAGACAAGCGGAACACCGGGGAGCTGTTTTTT. It yields the protein CSATDKRNTGELFF.

V is TRBV4-1 and J is TRBJ1-5, with 9 bases identical to TRBD1. Trimming at V came to 3 bases and at J to 1 base, leaving 4 bases not matched to a gene. The germline V gene has CDR1 MGHRA and CDR2 YSYEKL. CDR3 length: 16 amino acids. This CDR3 reads CASSQGQGESNQPQHF. The CDR3 DNA reads TGCGCCAGCAGCCAGGGACAGGGAGAAAGCAATCAGCCCCAGCATTTT.

This clonotype came up a few times. V is TRBV6-6 and J is TRBJ2-7, with a weak D call TRBD1 (5 bases). From germline, CDR1 is MNHNY and CDR2 SVGAGI (reference sequence). The V end was cut by 4 bases, the J end by 7 bases, with 20 bases between. CDR3 size: 15 residues. The CDR3: CASSFNTGRYQEQYF. For the CDR3, the DNA is TGTGCCAGCAGTTTCAACACAGGCAGATATCAAGAGCAGTACTTC.

V gene TRBV4-1 combines with J gene TRBJ2-5; 8 nucleotides line up with TRBD2. The ends lost 1 base at V and 2 bases at J; junction bases unmatched: 3. Looked up from germline, CDR1 is MGHRA and CDR2 is YSYEKL. The CDR3 contains 15 residues. CDR3 amino acids: CASSQVKREQETQYF. CDR3 nucleotide sequence: TGCGCCAGCAGCCAAGTTAAGCGGGAGCAAGAGACCCAGTACTTC.

The chain recombines TRBV20-1 with TRBJ2-5; D is possibly TRBD1 (5 bases). The CDR3 runs 15 residues. Germline lookup yields CDR1 DFQATT and CDR2 SNEGSKA (reference sequence). V lost 0 bases and J 10 bases, leaving 21 bases between the germline ends. The CDR3 sequence is CSARDLRGSAQVQYF. The CDR3 DNA reads TGCAGTGCTAGAGATCTAAGGGGCAGTGCTCAAGTCCAGTACTTC.

The rearrangement uses TRBV6-2 or TRBV6-3 and TRBJ1-2, with D hard to call. Germline V gene lookup returns CDR1 MNHEY and CDR2 SVGEGT. The germline V and J ends were trimmed by 6 bases and 4 bases, with 12 bases remaining between them. The CDR3 loop spans 13 amino acids. The CDR3 nucleotides are TGTGCCAGCAGAGAGGAGGGAGTCTATGGCTACACCTTC. Protein sequence: CASREEGVYGYTF.

This clonotype was picked up a small number of times. This rearrangement joins TRBV2 to TRBJ1-1; perhaps TRBD1 as D (6 bases). This CDR3 region has 17 residues. Deletions cut 0 bases from V and 0 bases from J, with 14 bases between. CDR1 and CDR2 from the germline V gene are SNHLY and FYNNEI. For the CDR3, the DNA is TGTGCCAGCAGTGAAGCTGGTATAAGGGGGGTGAACACTGAAGCTTTCTTT. It is translated as CASSEAGIRGVNTEAFF.

The chain employs TRBV7-2 and TRBJ2-5; 15 bases line up with TRBD2. The CDR3 contains 18 residues. The J segment lost 5 bases and the V segment lost 5 bases, leaving 12 bases of the junction unmatched. From germline, CDR1 is SGHTA and CDR2 FQGNSA. DNA for the CDR3: TGTGCCAGCAGCACAGGACTAGCGGGGGGGCCGCGGCTGGAGACCCAGTACTTC. It is translated as CASSTGLAGGPRLETQYF.

The chain employs TRBV6-5 and TRBJ1-6, with D tentatively TRBD1 (6 bases). The germline V gene has CDR1 MNHEY and CDR2 SVGAGI. V lost 6 bases and J 10 bases, leaving 16 bases between the germline ends. The CDR3 has 14 residues. CDR3 DNA: TGTGCCAGCAGGGAGACAGGAATTAACTCACCCCTCCACTTT. It is translated as CASRETGINSPLHF.

V usage is TRBV6-2 or TRBV6-3 and J usage is TRBJ2-5; D possibly matches TRBD1 or TRBD2 (5 bases each). The V gene's germline CDR1 is MNHEY and CDR2 SVGEGT. The CDR3 is 14 residues long. Trimming removed 2 bases from V and 5 bases from J, with 12 bases in between. This chain's CDR3 is CASSYLQGPETQYF. DNA of the CDR3: TGTGCCAGCAGTTACCTCCAGGGACCGGAGACCCAGTACTTC.

The V call is TRBV20-1, the J call TRBJ2-1; 9 positions match TRBD2. J was trimmed by 7 bases and V by 5 bases; bases with no gene match: 9. Germline CDR1 and CDR2: DFQATT and SNEGSKA (reference sequence). The CDR3 sequence is 14 residues long. CDR3 amino acids: CSALPGLAENEQFF. In DNA form, the CDR3 reads TGCAGTGCTCTACCGGGACTAGCCGAAAATGAGCAGTTCTTC.

There are a few counts of this clonotype. The chain employs TRBV7-9 and TRBJ2-7; the D gene is possibly TRBD2 (5 bases). CDR1 is SEHNR and CDR2 is FQNEAQ in the germline V gene (reference sequence). The CDR3 has 12 amino acids. Trimming stripped 3 bases from V and 7 bases from J, with 10 bases between. The CDR3 DNA reads as TGTGCCAGCAGCTTGATCGGGATAGAGCAGTACTTC. Protein sequence: CASSLIGIEQYF.

This clonotype was observed a few times. The CDR3 DNA reads as TGTGCCAGCAGCCAACTGGACAGCTTCACAGATACGCAGTATTTT. Protein product: CASSQLDSFTDTQYF. The chain links TRBV3-1 to TRBJ2-3; tentatively, D is TRBD1 (6 bases). CDR1 is LGHDT and CDR2 is YNNKEL in the germline V gene (reference sequence). V was pared by 2 bases and J by 2 bases, with 11 bases between. The CDR3 extends over 15 amino acids.